These 8 T cell receptor beta chains originate from one sample sequenced in a study of molecular identifiers for immune sequencing clone quantification. TCRdb recomputed calls from the PCR reads with MiXCR, one row per CDR3 protein. The sample consists of approximately 590,000 distinct CDR3 sequences, about 25% of them appearing once. The sequencing input was naive CD8+ T cells from blood, with Jurkat cell RNA spiked in. Subset of the sample: FACS-sorted CD8+CD4-CCR7+CD45RA+ naive T cells. These receptors all stem from a human donor in good health. Some libraries in this study had Jurkat cell RNA spiked in.

In this sample, this clonotype turned up many times. The chain joins TRBV5-8 to TRBJ2-3; perhaps TRBD1 as D (5 bases). CDR1 and CDR2 from the germline V gene are SGHTS and YDEGEE. The CDR3 length is 15 residues. The ends were cut back, 0 bases at V and 0 bases at J, with 8 bases in the middle. CDR3 sequence reads: CASSLAQGSTDTQYF. The CDR3 bases are TGTGCCAGCAGCTTGGCCCAGGGCAGCACAGATACGCAGTATTTT.

The table lists this clonotype with a few counts. This chain joins TRBV29-1 and TRBJ2-1, with 10 positions matching TRBD2. This CDR3 contains 14 residues. Germline loops: CDR1 SQVTM, CDR2 ANQGSEA. Trimming removed 1 base from V and 9 bases from J; junction bases left unmatched: 6. The CDR3 is CSVEGLAGVFEQFF. The CDR3 nucleotides read TGCAGCGTTGAAGGGCTAGCGGGAGTATTTGAGCAGTTCTTC.

V and J are TRBV12-3 or TRBV12-4 and TRBJ2-6; D is uncertain. The V end lost 9 bases, the J end lost 0 bases, and 6 bases lay between the germline ends. This CDR3 has 13 amino acids. The DNA of the CDR3 is TGTGCCAGTCAGACCTCTGGGGCCAACGTCCTGACTTTC. This gives the protein CASQTSGANVLTF.

This clonotype was observed a single time. This chain uses TRBV6-5 with TRBJ2-5; 14 bases align to TRBD2. The germline gives CDR1 MNHEY, CDR2 SVGAGI. The CDR3 has 18 residues. The trim removed 11 bases at V and 2 bases at J, leaving 16 bases unmatched. CDR3 in DNA: TGTGCCGGCGGGGGACTAGCGGGAGCCTTTTATTCTCAAGAGACCCAGTACTTC. The encoded protein is CAGGGLAGAFYSQETQYF.

With regard to this clonotype: Germline is not matched at one junction end, which may reflect a read error. The V gene is TRBV11-3, the J gene TRBJ1-4, with 8 bases lining up with TRBD1. Germline CDR1 reads SGHNT; CDR2 reads YENEEA. The length of the CDR3 is 21 residues. The CDR3: CASSLSPGTGKKKTTSEKLFF. The CDR3 bases are TGTGCCAGCAGCTTATCCCCCGGGACAGGAAAAAAGAAAACAACTAGTGAAAAACTGTTTTTT.

With regard to this clonotype: A clone one base away is much larger, so this may be a read error. The chain couples TRBV4-1 to TRBJ2-7; TRBD1 might be the D (6 bases). The CDR3 contains 13 residues. CDR1 is MGHRA and CDR2 is YSYEKL in the germline V gene. This CDR3 is CARSQQGSYEQYF. For the CDR3, the DNA is TGCGCCCGCAGTCAACAGGGTTCCTACGAGCAGTACTTC.

The CDR3, as DNA: TGTGCCAGCAGCCCGATCGGACTAGCGGGGGGCACAGATACGCAGTATTTT. Its protein is CASSPIGLAGGTDTQYF. The chain employs TRBV11-2 and TRBJ2-3; the match to TRBD2 covers 13 bases. Germline CDR1 and CDR2: SGHAT and FQNNGV. V was clipped by 5 bases and J by 1 base; unmatched bases: 6. The CDR3 has 17 residues.

This clonotype appeared a few times. This rearrangement joins TRBV30 to TRBJ2-2; 7 bases match TRBD2. With 4 bases clipped from V and 4 bases from J, the junction kept 6 bases outside the gene matches. The CDR3 spans 14 residues. Germline loops: CDR1 GTSNPN, CDR2 SVGIG (reference sequence). This CDR3 reads CAWTASGFTGELFF. DNA of the CDR3: TGTGCCTGGACAGCTAGCGGATTCACCGGGGAGCTGTTTTTT.